This T cell receptor beta chain came from a study of blood T cell repertoires in COVID-19. Study-wide context: Researchers got acute and convalescent COVID-19 samples from the United States, Italy and Spain. The cDNA or gDNA used as material had been derived from T cells, B-cell-depleted T cells, or PBMCs.

Germline V lookup: CDR1 SGHDN, CDR2 FVKESK. The CDR3 is made up of 15 amino acids. Trimming at V came to 1 base and at J to 0 bases, leaving 2 bases not matched to a gene. Original handling: How many nucleated cells were present was estimated from reference gene primer amplification. TCRdb keeps only in-frame clones here, not all; method: immunoSEQ multiplex PCR. That table is the source of V, J and clone size, and D and trimming were worked out from the DNA. The repertoire holds roughly 200,000 clones, approximately 91% seen once, with around 5.9% in the top ten. Material: peripheral blood. The V and J genes are TRBV14 and TRBJ1-2; 7 bases fit TRBD1. The source is a woman aged 35 to 49 who had recovered from COVID-19. The CDR3 nucleotides read TGTGCCAGCAGCCAAGGGAGGGGGCCTAACTATGGCTACACCTTC. Protein: CASSQGRGPNYGYTF. The full variable domain, its missing parts supplied by reference TRBV14 and TRBJ1-2, is EAGVTQFPSHSVIEKGQTVTLRCDPISGHDNLYWYRRVMGKEIKFLLHFVKESKQDESGMPNNRFLAERTGGTYSTLKVQPAELEDSGVYFCASSQGRGPNYGYTFGSGTRLTVV.